This note documents a single T cell receptor beta chain sequence. Its antigen is unidentified. The data were obtained in a study of a mutant IDH1 vaccine in newly diagnosed glioma. Study in general: Patients received vaccination from 4-6 weeks after radiotherapy alone, or with temozolomide cycles. Treated individuals were around 60% male and roughly 38% female, averaging approximately 40 years of age. Study-wide results and caveats: No link was apparently found between pseudoprogression and changes in top peripheral T cell clonotypes.

Time point described: week 5, during vaccination. Vaccination used 300 ug of mutant IDH1 20-mer peptide per dose, with topical imiquimod. Diagnosis in the donors showed new WHO grade 3 or 4 astrocytomas that were IDH1-mutant and ATRX-lost. Some clones are missing from TCRdb's copy, which holds only in-frame ones; the method was immunoSEQ multiplex PCR. The sample consists of approximately 26,000 clones, approximately 79% of them appearing once. Per germline, CDR1 SGHRS and CDR2 YFSETQ. The CDR3 loop spans 15 amino acids. V lost 6 bases to trimming and J lost 7 bases, with 19 bases between them. The chain recombines TRBV5-1 with TRBJ2-2; D gene unclear. The source of this sequence is a man aged 40-49 years with glioma. Some clones in this sample may be carry-over from other donors' samples. Sequenced here: PBMCs, sampled from a glioma patient whose treatment included an IDH1 peptide vaccine. The CDR3 DNA follows: TGCGCCAGCAAGCTCGTACGAGCCTCCGACGGGGAGCTGTTTTTT. Translation: CASKLVRASDGELFF.